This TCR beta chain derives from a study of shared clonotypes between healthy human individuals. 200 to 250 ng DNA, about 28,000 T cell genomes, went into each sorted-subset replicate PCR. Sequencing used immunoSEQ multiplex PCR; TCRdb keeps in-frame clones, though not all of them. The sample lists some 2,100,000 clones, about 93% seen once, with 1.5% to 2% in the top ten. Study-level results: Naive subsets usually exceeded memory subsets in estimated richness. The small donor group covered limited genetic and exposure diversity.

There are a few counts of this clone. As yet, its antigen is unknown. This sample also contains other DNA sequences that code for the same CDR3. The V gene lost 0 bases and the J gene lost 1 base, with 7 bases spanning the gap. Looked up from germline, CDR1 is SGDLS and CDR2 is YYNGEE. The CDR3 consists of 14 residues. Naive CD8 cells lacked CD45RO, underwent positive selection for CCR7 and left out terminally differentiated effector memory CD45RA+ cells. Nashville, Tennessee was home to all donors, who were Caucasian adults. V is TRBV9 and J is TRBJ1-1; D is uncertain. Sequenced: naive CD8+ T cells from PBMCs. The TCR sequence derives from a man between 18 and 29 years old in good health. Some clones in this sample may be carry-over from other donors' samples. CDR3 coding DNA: TGTGCCAGCAGCGTAGGTAGAGAGAACACTGAAGCTTTCTTT. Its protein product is CASSVGRENTEAFF.